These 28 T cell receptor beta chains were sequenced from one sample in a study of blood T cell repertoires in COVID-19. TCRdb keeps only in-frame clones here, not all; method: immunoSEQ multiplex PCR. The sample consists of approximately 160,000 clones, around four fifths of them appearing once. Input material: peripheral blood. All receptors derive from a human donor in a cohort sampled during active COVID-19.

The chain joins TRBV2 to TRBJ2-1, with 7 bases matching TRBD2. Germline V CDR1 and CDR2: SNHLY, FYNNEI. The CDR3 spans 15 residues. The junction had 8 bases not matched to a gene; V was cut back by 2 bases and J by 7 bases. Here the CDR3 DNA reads TGTGCCAGCAGTGAATTTGGCGGGAGCGGGAATGAGCAGTTCTTC. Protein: CASSEFGGSGNEQFF.

The CDR3 loop is CASSECWRGLGRFDEQFF. The CDR3 region has the DNA TGCGCCAGCAGTGAGTGTTGGAGGGGCCTAGGTAGATTCGATGAGCAGTTCTTC. This chain joins TRBV10-2 and TRBJ2-1, with D maybe TRBD2 (6 bases). The germline CDR1 and CDR2 sequences are WSHSY and SAAADI. Trimming removed 1 base from V and 8 bases from J, with 24 bases in between. The CDR3 extends over 18 amino acids.

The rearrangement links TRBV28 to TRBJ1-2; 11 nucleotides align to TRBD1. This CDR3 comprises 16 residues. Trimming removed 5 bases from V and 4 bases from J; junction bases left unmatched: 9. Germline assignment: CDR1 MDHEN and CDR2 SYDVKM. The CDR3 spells CASSAQRTGGTYGYTF. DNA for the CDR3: TGTGCCAGCAGTGCACAAAGGACAGGGGGCACCTATGGCTACACCTTC.

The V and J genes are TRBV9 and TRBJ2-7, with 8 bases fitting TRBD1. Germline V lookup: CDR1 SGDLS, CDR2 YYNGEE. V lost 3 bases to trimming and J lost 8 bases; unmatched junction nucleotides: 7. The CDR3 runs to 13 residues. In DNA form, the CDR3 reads TGTGCCAGCAGCGCCGGGACAGGAGCTAAGCAGTACTTC. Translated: CASSAGTGAKQYF.

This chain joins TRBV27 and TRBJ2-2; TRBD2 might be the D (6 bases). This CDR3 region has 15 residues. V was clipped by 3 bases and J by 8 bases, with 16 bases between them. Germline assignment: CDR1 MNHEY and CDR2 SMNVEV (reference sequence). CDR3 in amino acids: CASSFGRGTTGELFF. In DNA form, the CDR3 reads TGTGCCAGCAGTTTCGGTCGGGGGACCACGGGGGAGCTGTTTTTT.

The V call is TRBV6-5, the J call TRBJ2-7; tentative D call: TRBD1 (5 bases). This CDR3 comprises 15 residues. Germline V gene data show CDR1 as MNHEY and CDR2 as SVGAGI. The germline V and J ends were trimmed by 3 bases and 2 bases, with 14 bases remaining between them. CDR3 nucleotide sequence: TGTGCCAGCAGTTATAGACAGACACCCACCTACGAGCAGTACTTC. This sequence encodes CASSYRQTPTYEQYF.

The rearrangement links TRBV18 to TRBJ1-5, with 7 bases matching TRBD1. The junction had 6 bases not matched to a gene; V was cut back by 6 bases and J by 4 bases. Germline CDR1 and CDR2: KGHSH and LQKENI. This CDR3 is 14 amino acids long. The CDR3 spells CASSQGGVNQPQHF. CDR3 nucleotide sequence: TGTGCCAGCTCTCAAGGGGGCGTTAATCAGCCCCAGCATTTT.

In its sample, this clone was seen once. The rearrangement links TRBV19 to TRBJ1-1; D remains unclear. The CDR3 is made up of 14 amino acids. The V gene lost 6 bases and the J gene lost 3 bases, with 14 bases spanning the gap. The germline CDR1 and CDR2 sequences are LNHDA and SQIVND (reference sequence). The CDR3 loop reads CASRRPGVYTEAFF. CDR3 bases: TGTGCCAGTAGGCGCCCCGGAGTTTACACTGAAGCTTTCTTT.

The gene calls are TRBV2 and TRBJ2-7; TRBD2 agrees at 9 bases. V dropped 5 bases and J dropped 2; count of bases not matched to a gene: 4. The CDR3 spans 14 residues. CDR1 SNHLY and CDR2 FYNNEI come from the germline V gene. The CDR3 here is CASSNSGGPYEQYF. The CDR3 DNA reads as TGTGCCAGCAGTAATAGCGGGGGACCCTACGAGCAGTACTTC.

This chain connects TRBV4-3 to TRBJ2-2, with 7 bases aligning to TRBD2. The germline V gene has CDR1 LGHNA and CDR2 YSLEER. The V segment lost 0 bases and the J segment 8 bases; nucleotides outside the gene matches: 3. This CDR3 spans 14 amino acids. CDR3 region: CASSQDEGGGELFF. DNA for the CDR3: TGCGCCAGCAGCCAAGATGAGGGAGGGGGGGAGCTGTTTTTT.

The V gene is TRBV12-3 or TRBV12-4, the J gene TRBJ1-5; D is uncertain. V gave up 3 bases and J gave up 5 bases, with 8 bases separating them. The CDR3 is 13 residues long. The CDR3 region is CASSFVRDQPQHF. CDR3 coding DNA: TGTGCCAGCAGTTTTGTACGGGATCAGCCCCAGCATTTT.

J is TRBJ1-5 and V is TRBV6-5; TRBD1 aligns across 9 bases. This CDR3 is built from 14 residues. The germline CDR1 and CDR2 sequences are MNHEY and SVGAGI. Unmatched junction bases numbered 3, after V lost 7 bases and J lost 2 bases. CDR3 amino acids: CASTRTGGNQPQHF. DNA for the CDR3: TGTGCCAGCACCAGGACAGGGGGCAATCAGCCCCAGCATTTT.

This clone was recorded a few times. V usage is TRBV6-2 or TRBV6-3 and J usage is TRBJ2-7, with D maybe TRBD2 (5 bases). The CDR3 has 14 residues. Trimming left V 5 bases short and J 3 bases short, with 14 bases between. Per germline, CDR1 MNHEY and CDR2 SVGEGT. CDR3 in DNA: TGTGCCAGCAGTAAGACTACACCAAACTACGAGCAGTACTTC. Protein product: CASSKTTPNYEQYF.

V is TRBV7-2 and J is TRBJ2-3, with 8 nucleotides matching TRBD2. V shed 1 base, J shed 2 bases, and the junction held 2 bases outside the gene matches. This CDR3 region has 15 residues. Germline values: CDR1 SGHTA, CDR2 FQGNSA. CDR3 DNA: TGTGCCAGCAGCTTAGACGGGGGGGCCACAGATACGCAGTATTTT. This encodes CASSLDGGATDTQYF.

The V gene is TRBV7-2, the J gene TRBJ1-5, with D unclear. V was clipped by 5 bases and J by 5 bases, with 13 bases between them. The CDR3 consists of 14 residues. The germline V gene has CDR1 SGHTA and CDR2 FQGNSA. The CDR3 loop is CASSPRRGDQPQHF. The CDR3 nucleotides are TGTGCCAGCAGCCCTAGGCGTGGCGATCAGCCCCAGCATTTT.

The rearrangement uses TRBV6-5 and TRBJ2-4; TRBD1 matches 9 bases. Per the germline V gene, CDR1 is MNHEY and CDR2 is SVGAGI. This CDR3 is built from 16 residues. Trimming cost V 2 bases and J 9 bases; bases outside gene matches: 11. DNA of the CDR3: TGTGCCAGCAGTTACAAACCGACAGGGGGAGGGAGCATTCAGTACTTC. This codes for CASSYKPTGGGSIQYF.

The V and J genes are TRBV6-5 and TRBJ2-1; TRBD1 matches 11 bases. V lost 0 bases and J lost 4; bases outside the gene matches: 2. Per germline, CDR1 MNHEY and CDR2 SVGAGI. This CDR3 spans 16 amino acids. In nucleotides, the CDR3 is TGTGCCAGCAGTTACTCTAGGGACAGGGGGTACAATGAGCAGTTCTTC. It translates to CASSYSRDRGYNEQFF.

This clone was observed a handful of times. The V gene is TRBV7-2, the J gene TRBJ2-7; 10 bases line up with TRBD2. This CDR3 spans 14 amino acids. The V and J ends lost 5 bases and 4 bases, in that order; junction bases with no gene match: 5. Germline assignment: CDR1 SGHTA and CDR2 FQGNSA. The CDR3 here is CASSGLAGVYEQYF. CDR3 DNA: TGTGCCAGCAGCGGGCTAGCGGGAGTTTACGAGCAGTACTTC.

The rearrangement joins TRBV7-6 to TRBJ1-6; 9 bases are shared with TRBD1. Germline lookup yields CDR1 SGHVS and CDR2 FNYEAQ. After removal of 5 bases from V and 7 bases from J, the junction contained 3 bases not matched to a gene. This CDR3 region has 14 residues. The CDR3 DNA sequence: TGTGCCAGCAGCGAAGGACAGGGGAATTCACCCCTCCACTTT. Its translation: CASSEGQGNSPLHF. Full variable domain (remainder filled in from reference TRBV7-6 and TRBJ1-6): GAGVSQSPRYKVTKRGQDVALRCDPISGHVSLYWYRQALGQGPEFLTYFNYEAQQDKSGLPNDRFSAERPEGSISTLTIQRTEQRDSAMYRCASSEGQGNSPLHFGNGTRLTVT.

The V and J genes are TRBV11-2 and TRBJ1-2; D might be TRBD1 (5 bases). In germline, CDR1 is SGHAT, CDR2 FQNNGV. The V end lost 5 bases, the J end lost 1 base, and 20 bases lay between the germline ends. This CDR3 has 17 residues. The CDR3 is CASSPRSPDSLNYGYTF. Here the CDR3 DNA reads TGTGCCAGCAGCCCACGATCCCCAGACAGCCTTAACTATGGCTACACCTTC.

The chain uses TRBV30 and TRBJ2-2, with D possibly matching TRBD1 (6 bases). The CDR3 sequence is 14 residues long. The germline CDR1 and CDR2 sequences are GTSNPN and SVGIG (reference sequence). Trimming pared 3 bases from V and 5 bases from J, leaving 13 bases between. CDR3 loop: CAWRFGTSTGELFF. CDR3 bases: TGTGCCTGGAGGTTTGGGACATCGACCGGGGAGCTGTTTTTT.

This chain's CDR3 is CASSVVGDRREQFF. CDR3 nucleotide sequence: TGTGCCAGCAGCGTAGTAGGGGACAGGCGGGAGCAGTTCTTC. This chain links TRBV9 with TRBJ2-1; 8 bases agree with TRBD1. CDR1 SGDLS and CDR2 YYNGEE come from the germline V gene. The CDR3 runs to 14 residues. J gave up 10 bases and V 0 bases, and 6 bases lay outside the gene matches.

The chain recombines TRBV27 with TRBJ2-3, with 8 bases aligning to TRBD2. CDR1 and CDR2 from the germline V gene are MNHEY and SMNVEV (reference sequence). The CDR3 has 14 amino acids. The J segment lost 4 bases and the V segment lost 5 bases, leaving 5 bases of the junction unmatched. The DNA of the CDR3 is TGTGCCAGCAGTCGGGGACTAGTCCCAGATACGCAGTATTTT. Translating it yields CASSRGLVPDTQYF.

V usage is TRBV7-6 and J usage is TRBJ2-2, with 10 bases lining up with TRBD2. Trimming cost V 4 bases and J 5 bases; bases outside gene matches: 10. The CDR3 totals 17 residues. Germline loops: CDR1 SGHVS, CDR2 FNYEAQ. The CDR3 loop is CASSSLSGGDITGELFF. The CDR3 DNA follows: TGTGCCAGCAGCTCCCTCAGCGGGGGGGATATTACCGGGGAGCTGTTTTTT.

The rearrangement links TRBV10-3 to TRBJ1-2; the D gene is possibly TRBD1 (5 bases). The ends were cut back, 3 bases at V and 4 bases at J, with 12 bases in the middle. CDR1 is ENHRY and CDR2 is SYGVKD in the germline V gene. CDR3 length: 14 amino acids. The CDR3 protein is CAISDGHGGYGYTF. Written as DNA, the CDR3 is TGTGCCATCAGTGACGGGCACGGGGGCTATGGCTACACCTTC.

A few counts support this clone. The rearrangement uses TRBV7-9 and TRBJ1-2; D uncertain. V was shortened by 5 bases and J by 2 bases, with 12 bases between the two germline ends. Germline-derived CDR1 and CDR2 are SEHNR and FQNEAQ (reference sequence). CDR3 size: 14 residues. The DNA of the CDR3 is TGTGCCAGCAGCGCCACGGGGTTCAACTATGGCTACACCTTC. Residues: CASSATGFNYGYTF.

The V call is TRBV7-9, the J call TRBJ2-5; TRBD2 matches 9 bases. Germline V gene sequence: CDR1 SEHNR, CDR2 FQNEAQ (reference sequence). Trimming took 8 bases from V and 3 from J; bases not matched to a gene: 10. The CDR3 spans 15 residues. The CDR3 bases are TGTGCCAGCGGAGGACTAGCGCCCCTCAAAGAGACCCAGTACTTC. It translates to CASGGLAPLKETQYF.

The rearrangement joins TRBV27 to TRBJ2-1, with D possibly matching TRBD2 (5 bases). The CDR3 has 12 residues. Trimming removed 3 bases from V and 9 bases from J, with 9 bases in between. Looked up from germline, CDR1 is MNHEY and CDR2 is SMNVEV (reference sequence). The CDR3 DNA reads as TGTGCCAGCAGTTTTCGAGGAGGTGAGCAGTTCTTC. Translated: CASSFRGGEQFF.